This TCR beta chain came from a study of T cells in Graves' hyperthyroidism and ophthalmopathy. TCR beta CDR3 sequences were amplified from RNA transcripts. Researchers ran a first-round RT-PCR on the TCR CDR3 using the HTBI primer set. TCRdb analysed the multiplex PCR reads with MiXCR anew, one entry per CDR3 protein. The sample contains about 660,000 distinct CDR3 sequences, 45% of which appear only once. About this clonotype: No antigen is known for it. This clone may be a read error of a much larger clone one base away. Since no conserved phenylalanine or tryptophan closes the CDR3, a read error is the likely cause.

Study-level results: Patients with ophthalmopathy were separated from those with stable hyperthyroidism by a 13 V-J model. Blood also held most thyroid clonotypes expanded beyond 0.001.

Germline V CDR1 and CDR2: SNHLY, FYNNEI. Trimming at V came to 5 bases and at J to 2 bases, leaving 6 bases not matched to a gene. The CDR3 spans 15 residues. Material: peripheral blood or thyroid tissue (not recorded which). This TCR derives from an adult man with Graves' disease, either hyperthyroidism or ophthalmopathy (not recorded which). V is TRBV2 and J is TRBJ2-5, with 9 bases identical to TRBD2. As DNA, the CDR3 is TGTGCCAGCAGTCGCTCCGGACTAGCGCAAGAGACCCAGTACCTC. Its translation: CASSRSGLAQETQYL.